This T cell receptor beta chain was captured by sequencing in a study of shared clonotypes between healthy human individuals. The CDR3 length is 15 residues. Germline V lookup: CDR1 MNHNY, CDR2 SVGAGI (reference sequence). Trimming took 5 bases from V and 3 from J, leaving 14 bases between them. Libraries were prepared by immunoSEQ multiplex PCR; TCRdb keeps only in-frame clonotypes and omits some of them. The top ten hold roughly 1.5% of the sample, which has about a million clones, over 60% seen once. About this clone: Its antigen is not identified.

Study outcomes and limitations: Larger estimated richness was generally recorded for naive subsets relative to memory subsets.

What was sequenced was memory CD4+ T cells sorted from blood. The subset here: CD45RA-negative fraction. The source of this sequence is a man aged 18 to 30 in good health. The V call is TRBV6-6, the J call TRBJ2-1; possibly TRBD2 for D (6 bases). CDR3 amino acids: CASSTGGIFYNEQFF. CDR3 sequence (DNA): TGTGCCAGCAGTACTGGCGGGATCTTCTACAATGAGCAGTTCTTC.